The 19 T cell receptor beta chains listed next were all sequenced from one sample in a study of T cell repertoires in cytomegalovirus infection. TCRdb itself ran the reads through MiXCR, one entry per CDR3 protein. The table includes hundreds of thousands of distinct CDR3 sequences, around 24% detected once. Sequenced material: CD8+ T cells from PBMCs. The receptors derive from a human donor in good health (CMV status not recorded). Some clones in this sample may be carry-over from other donors' samples.

The gene calls are TRBV7-2 and TRBJ1-3; the D gene is possibly TRBD1 (6 bases). Germline V gene data show CDR1 as SGHTA and CDR2 as FQGNSA. The V end lost 3 bases, the J end lost 14 bases, and 17 bases lay between the germline ends. This CDR3 spans 13 amino acids. The CDR3, as DNA: TGTGCCAGCAGCTTCCAAGGGGGAGCTGAAGTATATTTT. As protein: CASSFQGGAEVYF.

This clonotype was detected ten times or more. The chain recombines TRBV27 with TRBJ1-1; 7 bases fit TRBD1. J gave up 5 bases and V 3 bases, and 6 bases lay outside the gene matches. The CDR3 contains 14 residues. The germline V gene encodes CDR1 MNHEY and CDR2 SMNVEV (reference sequence). CDR3 DNA: TGTGCCAGCAGTTTTGGGTACAGGGGAACTGAAGCTTTCTTT. This translates into CASSFGYRGTEAFF.

This clonotype showed up just a few times. The rearrangement joins TRBV4-1 to TRBJ1-2; tentatively, D is TRBD1 (5 bases). Germline V gene lookup returns CDR1 MGHRA and CDR2 YSYEKL. V was clipped by 0 bases and J by 4 bases, with 15 bases between them. The CDR3 runs 16 residues. This CDR3 is CASSQDPGQPIYGYTF. The CDR3 DNA reads TGCGCCAGCAGCCAAGATCCAGGACAACCCATCTATGGCTACACCTTC.

V is TRBV9 and J is TRBJ2-3; 13 bases agree with TRBD2. From germline, CDR1 is SGDLS and CDR2 YYNGEE. The CDR3 spans 16 residues. The V and J ends lost 3 bases and 6 bases, in that order; junction bases with no gene match: 7. Written as DNA, the CDR3 is TGTGCCAGCAGCGCCACTAGCGGGGGGGCGAGTGATACGCAGTATTTT. This codes for CASSATSGGASDTQYF.

This clonotype was found many times. The chain carries TRBV15 and TRBJ1-1; TRBD1 might be the D (5 bases). Germline V gene sequence: CDR1 LNHNV, CDR2 YYDKDF (reference sequence). CDR3 length equals 15 residues. V was clipped by 1 base and J by 1 base, with 10 bases between them. The CDR3 loop is CATSRAAQGNTEAFF. In DNA form, the CDR3 reads TGTGCCACCAGCAGAGCCGCCCAGGGGAACACTGAAGCTTTCTTT.

This clonotype appeared a single time. The chain has TRBV9 and TRBJ2-1; D might be TRBD2 (6 bases). The CDR3 has 14 residues. Germline loops: CDR1 SGDLS, CDR2 YYNGEE. Between the trimmed V and J ends, which lost 3 bases and 8 bases, there was a span of 15 bases. CDR3 sequence reads: CASSAWGEDDEQFF. CDR3 DNA sequence: TGTGCCAGCAGCGCATGGGGGGAAGATGATGAGCAGTTCTTC.

This clonotype has a handful of counts. V and J are TRBV2 and TRBJ2-1; D ambiguous. CDR1 is SNHLY, CDR2 FYNNEI, per germline. The CDR3 length is 13 residues. Trimming shortened V by 10 bases and J by 6 bases, and 16 bases separated the two germline ends. For the CDR3, the DNA is TGTGCCACTCCGAAGGTGGCAACCAATGAGCAGTTCTTC. Its translation: CATPKVATNEQFF.

The rearrangement joins TRBV19 to TRBJ2-5, with 8 bases fitting TRBD1. Germline loops: CDR1 LNHDA, CDR2 SQIVND (reference sequence). The length of the CDR3 is 11 residues. J gave up 7 bases and V 10 bases, and 5 bases lay outside the gene matches. CDR3 in DNA: TGTGCCACCGGGACAGGAGGGACCCAGTACTTC. Its translation: CATGTGGTQYF. The full variable domain, rest sourced from reference TRBV19 and TRBJ2-5, is DGGITQSPKYLFRKEGQNVTLSCEQNLNHDAMYWYRQDPGQGLRLIYYSQIVNDFQKGDIAEGYSVSREKKESFPLTVTSAQKNPTAFYLCATGTGGTQYFGPGTRLLVL.

J is TRBJ2-1 and V is TRBV10-2, with 8 positions matching TRBD2. The J segment lost 10 bases and the V segment lost 6 bases, leaving 8 bases of the junction unmatched. The CDR3 has 13 amino acids. Germline assignment: CDR1 WSHSY and CDR2 SAAADI. The CDR3, as DNA: TGCGCCAGCAGGGGGAGTAGCGGGGAGGAGCAGTTCTTC. Its protein product is CASRGSSGEEQFF.

The table lists this clonotype with many counts. This chain connects TRBV7-9 to TRBJ1-2; 7 nucleotides agree with TRBD1. The length of the CDR3 is 16 residues. V dropped 4 bases and J dropped 2; count of bases not matched to a gene: 10. Germline values: CDR1 SEHNR, CDR2 FQNEAQ (reference sequence). DNA of the CDR3: TGTGCCAGCAGCTGGCCCGGACAGGAAGAAAACTATGGCTACACCTTC. Encoded protein: CASSWPGQEENYGYTF.

The rearrangement uses TRBV7-9 and TRBJ1-2; 9 bases map to TRBD1. Per germline, CDR1 SEHNR and CDR2 FQNEAQ (reference sequence). CDR3 length equals 15 residues. The V gene end was trimmed by 6 bases and the J gene end by 6 bases; junction bases not matched to a gene: 11. The CDR3 protein is CASRNGQGRRDGYTF. The CDR3 DNA reads TGTGCCAGCAGAAATGGACAGGGGAGACGGGATGGCTACACCTTC. Full variable domain (remainder filled in from reference TRBV7-9 and TRBJ1-2): DTGVSQNPRHKITKRGQNVTFRCDPISEHNRLYWYRQTLGQGPEFLTYFQNEAQLEKSRLLSDRFSAERPKGSFSTLEIQRTEQGDSAMYLCASRNGQGRRDGYTFGSGTRLTVV.

The chain couples TRBV9 to TRBJ2-1; 12 bases align to TRBD2. CDR1 and CDR2 from the germline V gene are SGDLS and YYNGEE. V lost 5 bases and J lost 1; bases outside the gene matches: 7. This CDR3 is built from 17 residues. CDR3 residues: CASSHPSGGGSYNEQFF. Written as DNA, the CDR3 is TGTGCCAGCAGTCATCCTAGCGGGGGGGGATCCTACAATGAGCAGTTCTTC.

The chain uses TRBV20-1 and TRBJ1-5; 9 bases are shared with TRBD1. Trimming at V came to 5 bases and at J to 0 bases, leaving 5 bases not matched to a gene. Germline V gene lookup returns CDR1 DFQATT and CDR2 SNEGSKA (reference sequence). The CDR3 has 15 amino acids. The CDR3 DNA reads TGCAGTGCTTTAGACAGGGGGTATAGCAATCAGCCCCAGCATTTT. Encoded protein: CSALDRGYSNQPQHF.

The chain recombines TRBV25-1 with TRBJ2-7; 7 bases are shared with TRBD1. The CDR3 consists of 13 residues. In germline, CDR1 is MGHDK, CDR2 SYGVNS. V lost 6 bases, J lost 0 bases, and 2 bases stayed unmatched. The CDR3 sequence is CASRGQISYEQYF. As DNA, the CDR3 is TGTGCCAGCAGGGGACAGATCTCCTACGAGCAGTACTTC.

This chain links TRBV28 with TRBJ2-5; D ambiguous. Germline V gene lookup returns CDR1 MDHEN and CDR2 SYDVKM. Trimming took off 6 bases at V and 5 bases at J, with 16 bases between the two ends. The CDR3 runs to 14 residues. The CDR3 spells CASSFGPFGETQYF. The CDR3 DNA reads TGTGCCAGCAGCTTCGGCCCTTTCGGGGAGACCCAGTACTTC.

At least ten counts were recorded for this clonotype. The V gene is TRBV28, the J gene TRBJ1-4; unclear D gene. The CDR3 loop spans 15 amino acids. Per germline, CDR1 MDHEN and CDR2 SYDVKM. V was shortened by 3 bases and J by 4 bases, with 12 bases between the two germline ends. The CDR3 bases are TGTGCCAGCAGTTTTAGGACGGCAGTTAATGAAAAACTGTTTTTT. Its protein is CASSFRTAVNEKLFF.

J is TRBJ2-7 and V is TRBV29-1, with a possible D match to TRBD2 (6 bases). The CDR3 is 13 amino acids. In germline, CDR1 is SQVTM, CDR2 ANQGSEA. Between the trimmed V and J ends, which lost 1 base and 0 bases, there was a span of 7 bases. CDR3 sequence: CSVEVGLSYEQYF. Here the CDR3 DNA reads TGCAGCGTTGAAGTGGGACTCTCCTACGAGCAGTACTTC.

V gene TRBV7-9 combines with J gene TRBJ2-1; D ambiguous. From germline, CDR1 is SEHNR and CDR2 FQNEAQ (reference sequence). Trimming cost V 4 bases and J 9 bases, with 16 bases left between them. The CDR3 runs 14 residues. The CDR3 sequence is CASSSPTPPVEQFF. In nucleotides, the CDR3 is TGTGCCAGCAGCTCTCCGACCCCCCCAGTTGAGCAGTTCTTC.

Remarks on this clonotype: The junction and the germline gene differ at one end; a read error may be behind it. The rearrangement joins TRBV4-1 to TRBJ2-3; no firm D call. Looked up from germline, CDR1 is MGHRA and CDR2 is YSYEKL. The CDR3 runs 14 residues. The CDR3 DNA reads as TGTGCCAGCAGCCAAATTGGTGGCGCAGATACGCAGTATTTT. Encoded protein: CASSQIGGADTQYF.